A selection of T cell receptor beta chains follows, all from one sample in a study of tumor-infiltrating lymphocytes in primary liver carcinoma. TCRdb analysed the multiplex PCR reads with MiXCR anew, one entry per CDR3 protein. The repertoire holds hundreds of thousands of distinct CDR3 sequences, with 55% to 65% as singletons. Specimen: peripheral blood. These receptors were obtained from a man aged 35 to 55 with primary liver carcinoma and hepatitis B virus infection. CDR3s include the opening cysteine and the closing phenylalanine or tryptophan. The D gene is left open where the match is weak. Some rows have no size entry. The others give once, few or many, or a class for an expanded clone.

cdr3_length	d_call	v_call	clone_size	j_call	cdr3_nt	cdr3_aa
15	-	TRBV11-1	-	TRBJ2-1	TGTGCCAGCAGTCTAGAGGTTACGGAGTACAATGGGCAGTTCTTC	CASSLEVTEYNGQFF
15	-	TRBV29-1	medium-sized	TRBJ1-1	TGCAGCGTTGGTAGGGGCTGGGGGATGAACACTGAAGCTTTCTTT	CSVGRGWGMNTEAFF
13	-	TRBV7-3	-	TRBJ2-1	TGTGCGAGCAGCTCCGGAATCCACAATGAGCAGTTCTTC	CASSSGIHNEQFF
14	TRBD1	TRBV28	-	TRBJ2-7	TGTGCCAGCAGGAGGGACAGGGTGGTCCACGAGCAGTACTTC	CASRRDRVVHEQYF
16	TRBD1	TRBV5-8	few	TRBJ2-1	TGTGCCAGCAGCTTGGTCGGGGGACAGGGAAGGAATGAGCAGTTCTTC	CASSLVGGQGRNEQFF
14	-	TRBV6-2/TRBV6-3	many	TRBJ2-2	TGTGCCAGCAGTTCAACAGGTTACACCGGGGAGCTGTTTTTT	CASSSTGYTGELFF
13	-	TRBV12-3/TRBV12-4	once	TRBJ1-5	TGTGTCAGCAGTGGCAGCTCGGGTCAGCCCCAGCATTTT	CVSSGSSGQPQHF
15	-	TRBV7-9	-	TRBJ2-7	TGTGCCAGCAGCTTAGCGAGACACAGCTCCTACGAGCAGTACTTC	CASSLARHSSYEQYF
14	-	TRBV11-2	many	TRBJ1-6	TGTGCCAGCATCCAATCCCTCGGGAATTCACCCCTCCACTTT	CASIQSLGNSPLHF
11	-	TRBV7-2	-	TRBJ2-3	TGTGTCAGCAGCTTGAAGGGTAGGCAGTATTTT	CVSSLKGRQYF
14	-	TRBV12-3/TRBV12-4	-	TRBJ2-5	TGTGCCAGTAGTTTGGGAGGTAACCAAGAGGCCCAGTACTTC	CASSLGGNQEAQYF
15	-	TRBV5-1	-	TRBJ2-2	TGCGCCAGCAACTTTTTCGGGGAGAACACCGGGGAGCTGTTTTTT	CASNFFGENTGELFF